This entry concerns a single T cell receptor beta chain. As yet, its antigen is unknown. A single record per CDR3 protein comes from TCRdb applying MiXCR to the reads. The sample carries about 85,000 distinct CDR3 sequences, about 45% recorded once. These data belong to a study of T cell repertoires in cytomegalovirus infection. Germline V gives CDR1 MGHRA, CDR2 YSYEKL. V was pared by 0 bases and J by 0 bases, with 6 bases between. The CDR3 has 15 residues. V and J are TRBV4-1 and TRBJ1-5; no clear D gene. Source: CD8+ T cells from cultured PBMCs, taken from culture after CMV antigen stimulation. This clonotype was obtained from a human donor in good health (CMV status not recorded). Some clones in this sample may be carry-over from other donors' samples. Here the CDR3 DNA reads TGCGCCAGCAGCCAAGACGCCCTTAGCAATCAGCCCCAGCATTTT. Translation: CASSQDALSNQPQHF.